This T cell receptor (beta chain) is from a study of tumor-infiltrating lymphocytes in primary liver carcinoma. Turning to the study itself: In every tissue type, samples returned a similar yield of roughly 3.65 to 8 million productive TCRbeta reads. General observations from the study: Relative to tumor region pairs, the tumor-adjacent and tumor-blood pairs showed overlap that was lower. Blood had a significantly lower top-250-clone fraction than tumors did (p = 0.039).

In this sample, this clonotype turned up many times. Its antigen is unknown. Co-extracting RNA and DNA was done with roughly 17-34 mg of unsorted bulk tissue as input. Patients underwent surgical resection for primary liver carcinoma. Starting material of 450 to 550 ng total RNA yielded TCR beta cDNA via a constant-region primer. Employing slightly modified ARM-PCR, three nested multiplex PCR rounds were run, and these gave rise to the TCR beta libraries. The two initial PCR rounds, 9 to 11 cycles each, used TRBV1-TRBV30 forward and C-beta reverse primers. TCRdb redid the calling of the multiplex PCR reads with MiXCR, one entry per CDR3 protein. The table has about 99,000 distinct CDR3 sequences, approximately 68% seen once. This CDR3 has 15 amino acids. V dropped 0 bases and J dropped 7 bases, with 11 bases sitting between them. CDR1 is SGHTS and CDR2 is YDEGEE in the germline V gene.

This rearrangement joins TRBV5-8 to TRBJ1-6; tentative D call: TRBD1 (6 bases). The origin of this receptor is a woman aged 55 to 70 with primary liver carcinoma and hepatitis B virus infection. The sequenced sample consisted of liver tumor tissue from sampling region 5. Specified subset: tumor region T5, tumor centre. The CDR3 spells CASSLEQGRNSPLHF. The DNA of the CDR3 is TGTGCCAGCAGCTTGGAGCAGGGGCGAAATTCACCCCTCCACTTT.